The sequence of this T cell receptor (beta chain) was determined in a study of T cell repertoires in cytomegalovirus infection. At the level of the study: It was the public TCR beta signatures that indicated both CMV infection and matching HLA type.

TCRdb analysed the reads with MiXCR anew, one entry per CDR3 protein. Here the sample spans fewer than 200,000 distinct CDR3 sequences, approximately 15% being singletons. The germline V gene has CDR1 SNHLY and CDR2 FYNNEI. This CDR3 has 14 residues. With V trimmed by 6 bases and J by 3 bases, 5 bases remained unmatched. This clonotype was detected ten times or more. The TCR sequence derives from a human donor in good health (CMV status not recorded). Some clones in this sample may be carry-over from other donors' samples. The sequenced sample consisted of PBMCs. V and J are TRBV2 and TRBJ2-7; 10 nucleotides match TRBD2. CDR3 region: CASRGLARIYEQYF. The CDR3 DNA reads TGTGCCAGCAGGGGACTAGCGAGAATCTACGAGCAGTACTTC.